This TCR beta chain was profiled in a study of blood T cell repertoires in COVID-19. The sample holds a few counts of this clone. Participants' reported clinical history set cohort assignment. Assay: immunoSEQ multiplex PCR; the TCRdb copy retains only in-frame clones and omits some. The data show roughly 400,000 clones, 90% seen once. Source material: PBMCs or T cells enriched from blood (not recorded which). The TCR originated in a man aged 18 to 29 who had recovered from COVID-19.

The CDR3 here is CASSYGQGYEKLFF. The DNA of the CDR3 is TGTGCCAGCAGTTACGGACAGGGGTACGAAAAACTGTTTTTT. The V gene is TRBV6-5, the J gene TRBJ1-4; 9 bases align to TRBD1. V lost 2 bases to trimming and J lost 8 bases; unmatched junction nucleotides: 3. CDR1 is MNHEY and CDR2 is SVGAGI in the germline V gene. This CDR3 has 14 amino acids.